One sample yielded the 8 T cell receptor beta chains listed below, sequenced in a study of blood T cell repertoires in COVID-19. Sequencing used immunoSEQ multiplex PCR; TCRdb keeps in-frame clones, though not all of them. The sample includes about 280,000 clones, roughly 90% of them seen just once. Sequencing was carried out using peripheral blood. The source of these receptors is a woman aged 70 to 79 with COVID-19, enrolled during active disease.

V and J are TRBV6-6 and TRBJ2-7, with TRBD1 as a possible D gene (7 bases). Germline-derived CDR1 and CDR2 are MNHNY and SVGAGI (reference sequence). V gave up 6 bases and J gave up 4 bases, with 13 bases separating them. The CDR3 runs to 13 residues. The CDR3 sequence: CASRRQGGYEQYF. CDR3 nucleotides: TGTGCCAGCAGACGACAGGGAGGTTACGAGCAGTACTTC.

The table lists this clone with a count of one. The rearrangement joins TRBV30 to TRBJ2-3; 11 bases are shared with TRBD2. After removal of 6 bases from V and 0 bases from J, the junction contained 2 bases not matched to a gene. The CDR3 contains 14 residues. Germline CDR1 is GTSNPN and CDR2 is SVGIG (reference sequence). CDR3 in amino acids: CACPSGGSTDTQYF. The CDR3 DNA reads TGTGCCTGTCCTAGCGGGGGGAGCACAGATACGCAGTATTTT.

CDR3 sequence: CASSIRGLGEKLFF. Written as DNA, the CDR3 is TGTGCCAGCAGCATCAGGGGGCTTGGAGAAAAACTGTTTTTT. The chain couples TRBV7-2 to TRBJ1-4; TRBD1 matches at 8 bases. Looked up from germline, CDR1 is SGHTA and CDR2 is FQGNSA. Trimming removed 5 bases from V and 8 bases from J; junction bases left unmatched: 7. CDR3 length: 14 amino acids.

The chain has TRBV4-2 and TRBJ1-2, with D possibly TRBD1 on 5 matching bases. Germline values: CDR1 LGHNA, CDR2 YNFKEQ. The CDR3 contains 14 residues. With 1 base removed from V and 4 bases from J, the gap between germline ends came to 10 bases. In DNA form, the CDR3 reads TGTGCCAGCAGCCAAGTACAGGAGGGCTATGGCTACACCTTC. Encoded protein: CASSQVQEGYGYTF.

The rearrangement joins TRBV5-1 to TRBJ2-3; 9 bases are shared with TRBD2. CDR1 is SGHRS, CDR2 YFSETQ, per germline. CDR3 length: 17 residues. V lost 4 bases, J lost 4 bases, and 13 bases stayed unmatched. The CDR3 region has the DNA TGCGCCAGCAGCCCCCCCTCTAGCGGCGGGGGGGCAGATACGCAGTATTTT. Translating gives CASSPPSSGGGADTQYF. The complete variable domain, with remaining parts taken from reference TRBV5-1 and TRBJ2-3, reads KAGVTQTPRYLIKTRGQQVTLSCSPISGHRSVSWYQQTPGQGLQFLFEYFSETQRNKGNFPGRFSGRQFSNSRSEMNVSTLELGDSALYLCASSPPSSGGGADTQYFGPGTRLTVL.

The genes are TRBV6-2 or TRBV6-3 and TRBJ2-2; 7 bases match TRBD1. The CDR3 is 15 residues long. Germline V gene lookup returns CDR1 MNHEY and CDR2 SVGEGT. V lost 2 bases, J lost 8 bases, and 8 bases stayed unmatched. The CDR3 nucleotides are TGTGCCAGCAGTTACAGGGGGCTAGTCGTGGGGGAGCTGTTTTTT. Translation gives CASSYRGLVVGELFF.

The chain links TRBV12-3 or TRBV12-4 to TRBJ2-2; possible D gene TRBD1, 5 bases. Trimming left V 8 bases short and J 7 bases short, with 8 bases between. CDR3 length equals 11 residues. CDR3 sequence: CASGRGGELFF. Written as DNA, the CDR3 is TGTGCCAGCGGAAGGGGCGGGGAGCTGTTTTTT.

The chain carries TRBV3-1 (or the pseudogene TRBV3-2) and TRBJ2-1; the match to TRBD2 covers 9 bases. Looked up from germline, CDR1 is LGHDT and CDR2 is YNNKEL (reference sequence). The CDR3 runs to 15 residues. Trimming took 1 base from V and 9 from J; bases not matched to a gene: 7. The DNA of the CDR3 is TGTGCCAGCAGCCAAGGAGGCGGGGGGGAAGGTGAGCAGTTCTTC. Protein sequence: CASSQGGGGEGEQFF.